This entry features one T cell receptor (beta chain) sequence. This record belongs to a study of blood T cell repertoires in COVID-19. About the study: Sites in the United States, Italy and Spain provided acute and convalescent COVID-19 samples. Nucleic acid was either cDNA or gDNA, and it came from T cells, B-cell-depleted T cells, or PBMCs.

Using immunoSEQ multiplex PCR, the repertoire was profiled, and TCRdb retains in-frame clones only, with some absent. The profile shows some 90,000 clones, 75% to 90% of them singletons. CDR1 and CDR2 from the germline V gene are LNHDA and SQIVND (reference sequence). This CDR3 spans 13 amino acids. The ends were cut back, 3 bases at V and 4 bases at J, with 9 bases in the middle. V gene TRBV19 combines with J gene TRBJ1-1; D gene uncertain. The source of this sequence is a woman aged 65 to 85 with acute or convalescent COVID-19. Sequencing was done on a sample of peripheral blood. DNA of the CDR3: TGTGCCAGTAGTATTACGAGTGGCACTGAAGCTTTCTTT. This codes for CASSITSGTEAFF.